The 22 T cell receptor beta chains reported below all come from one sample, sequenced in a study of shared clonotypes between healthy human individuals. Measured with immunoSEQ multiplex PCR; TCRdb has only the in-frame clones, and not every one. The sample lists 2 million to 2.5 million clones; approximately 95% were seen once. Sequencing used naive CD4+ T cells from PBMCs. Noted subset: CD45RA+ positively selected. The receptors were gathered from a man younger than 35 in good health. Some clones in this sample may be carry-over from other donors' samples.

The chain combines TRBV28 with TRBJ1-3; 9 nucleotides agree with TRBD1. Per germline, CDR1 MDHEN and CDR2 SYDVKM. V gave up 5 bases and J gave up 0 bases; unmatched junction bases: 8. This CDR3 spans 17 amino acids. The CDR3: CASSVTGGISSGNTIYF. Written as DNA, the CDR3 is TGTGCCAGCAGTGTAACAGGGGGCATTAGCTCTGGAAACACCATATATTTT.

The J gene is TRBJ1-1, the V gene TRBV7-9; TRBD1 matches 8 bases. The length of the CDR3 is 15 residues. J lost 1 base, V lost 8 bases, and 9 bases had no gene match. Germline CDR1 is SEHNR and CDR2 is FQNEAQ (reference sequence). The CDR3 sequence: CASRKGTGENTEAFF. In DNA, the CDR3 is TGTGCCAGCCGGAAGGGGACAGGCGAGAACACTGAAGCTTTCTTT.

The gene calls are TRBV6-1 and TRBJ2-1; no reliable D call. Germline V gives CDR1 MNHNS, CDR2 SASEGT. V was trimmed by 2 bases and J by 4 bases, leaving 9 bases between them. The CDR3 extends over 14 amino acids. The DNA for the CDR3 is TGTGCCAGCAGTGAAAGGTTGGGATACAATGAGCAGTTCTTC. It yields the protein CASSERLGYNEQFF.

The chain combines TRBV5-1 with TRBJ2-3; 9 positions agree with TRBD1. CDR3 size: 16 residues. Germline assignment: CDR1 SGHRS and CDR2 YFSETQ. V lost 4 bases to trimming and J lost 2 bases; unmatched junction nucleotides: 8. The CDR3 loop is CASSGRDRAYTDTQYF. The CDR3 coding sequence is TGCGCCAGCAGCGGACGGGACAGGGCCTACACAGATACGCAGTATTTT.

V gene TRBV5-6 combines with J gene TRBJ2-1; D unresolved. Trimming shortened V by 0 bases and J by 5 bases, and 12 bases separated the two germline ends. This CDR3 region has 15 residues. Germline V gene data show CDR1 as SGHDT and CDR2 as YYEEEE. The CDR3 DNA follows: TGTGCCAGCAGCTTGGCACCCAGTGCGAACAATGAGCAGTTCTTC. Its protein product is CASSLAPSANNEQFF.

The gene calls are TRBV18 and TRBJ2-7; D remains unclear. The CDR3 length is 14 residues. V was cut by 5 bases and J by 2 bases, with 13 bases left in between. In germline, CDR1 is KGHSH, CDR2 LQKENI. The CDR3: CASSTSAETYEQYF. CDR3 sequence (DNA): TGTGCCAGCTCAACCAGCGCGGAAACCTACGAGCAGTACTTC.

The chain employs TRBV5-1 and TRBJ2-7, with D tentatively TRBD2 (7 bases). The CDR3 is 15 residues long. V was clipped by 4 bases and J by 4 bases, with 18 bases between them. CDR1 and CDR2 from the germline V gene are SGHRS and YFSETQ. The CDR3 here is CASSPPGEGGYEQYF. DNA for the CDR3: TGCGCCAGCAGCCCACCCGGAGAGGGGGGGTACGAGCAGTACTTC.

The V and J genes are TRBV18 and TRBJ2-3, with 14 positions matching TRBD2. V trimming: 3 bases; J trimming: 4 bases; junction bases outside the gene matches: 6. Germline assignment: CDR1 KGHSH and CDR2 LQKENI. The CDR3 runs to 17 residues. CDR3 in amino acids: CASSPTGTSGSADTQYF. CDR3 sequence (DNA): TGTGCCAGCTCACCCACCGGGACTAGCGGGAGTGCAGATACGCAGTATTTT.

This clone appeared once. The chain employs TRBV7-8 and TRBJ2-2; TRBD1 agrees at 8 bases. Germline V gene sequence: CDR1 SGHVS, CDR2 FQNEAQ. CDR3 length: 17 residues. V trimming: 4 bases; J trimming: 2 bases; junction bases outside the gene matches: 9. The CDR3 DNA follows: TGTGCCAGCAGCTCCGGAGCAGGGGGCCCCAACACCGGGGAGCTGTTTTTT. This gives the protein CASSSGAGGPNTGELFF.

This clone occurred once. The V and J genes are TRBV4-1 and TRBJ1-1; TRBD1 aligns across 8 bases. The junction had 11 bases not matched to a gene; V was cut back by 5 bases and J by 6 bases. Germline V gene data show CDR1 as MGHRA and CDR2 as YSYEKL. CDR3 length: 15 amino acids. The CDR3 loop reads CASSTLPGQVSEAFF. The CDR3 nucleotides read TGCGCCAGCAGCACCTTACCGGGACAGGTATCTGAAGCTTTCTTT.

This chain joins TRBV5-1 and TRBJ2-5; TRBD1 or TRBD2 may be the D gene (5 bases each). This CDR3 region has 14 residues. The V gene lost 4 bases and the J gene lost 5 bases, with 15 bases spanning the gap. CDR1 is SGHRS and CDR2 is YFSETQ in the germline V gene. The DNA of the CDR3 is TGCGCCAGCAGCCCGTGGGGGAAAGGGGAGACCCAGTACTTC. Protein: CASSPWGKGETQYF.

This chain joins TRBV5-4 and TRBJ1-4; D might be TRBD1 (6 bases). CDR1 is SGHNT, CDR2 YYREEE, per germline (reference sequence). This CDR3 contains 14 residues. Between the trimmed V and J ends, which lost 3 bases and 8 bases, there was a span of 14 bases. The CDR3 bases are TGTGCCAGCAGCTCCACAGGGTTCGCGGAAAAACTGTTTTTT. It is translated as CASSSTGFAEKLFF. Full variable domain (rest looked up from reference TRBV5-4 and TRBJ1-4): ETGVTQSPTHLIKTRGQQVTLRCSSQSGHNTVSWYQQALGQGPQFIFQYYREEENGRGNFPPRFSGLQFPNYSSELNVNALELDDSALYLCASSSTGFAEKLFFGSGTQLSVL.

Points on this clone: The sample holds other DNA sequences that translate to the same CDR3. V usage is TRBV28 and J usage is TRBJ1-4; the D gene is possibly TRBD1 (6 bases). The germline V and J ends were trimmed by 2 bases and 7 bases, with 14 bases remaining between them. This CDR3 contains 15 residues. In germline, CDR1 is MDHEN, CDR2 SYDVKM. The CDR3 DNA is TGTGCCAGCAGTTTAGGGGGGCAGGGCGGTGAAAAACTGTTTTTT. Its translation: CASSLGGQGGEKLFF.

V usage is TRBV21-1 and J usage is TRBJ1-5; the table's D call TRBD1 went unverified against the DNA. TRBV21-1 is noted as a pseudogene. The CDR3 is made up of 16 amino acids. Here the CDR3 reads CASSKRFRGRSQPQHF. In nucleotides, the CDR3 is TGTGCCAGCAGCAAAAGGTTCAGGGGGCGAAGTCAGCCCCAGCATTTT.

V gene TRBV19 combines with J gene TRBJ2-1; 8 positions agree with TRBD2. Losses at the gene ends were 7 bases for V and 6 bases for J; bases not matched to a gene: 8. This CDR3 contains 14 residues. Germline lookup yields CDR1 LNHDA and CDR2 SQIVND (reference sequence). The CDR3 region has the DNA TGTGCCAGTAACGTCGGCGGGAGGAGCAATGAGCAGTTCTTC. Amino acids: CASNVGGRSNEQFF.

As to this clone: Other DNA sequences in this sample translate to the same CDR3. This chain connects TRBV28 to TRBJ1-1; D perhaps matches TRBD1 (6 bases). Trimming pared 3 bases from V and 0 bases from J, leaving 11 bases between. From germline, CDR1 is MDHEN and CDR2 SYDVKM. This CDR3 contains 15 residues. CDR3 coding DNA: TGTGCCAGCAGTTTTTTCGGGGGCATGAACACTGAAGCTTTCTTT. Translation: CASSFFGGMNTEAFF.

This sequence joins TRBV6-1 and TRBJ2-4, with 7 bases fitting TRBD2. Germline V gives CDR1 MNHNS, CDR2 SASEGT. The CDR3 runs to 13 residues. V trimming: 8 bases; J trimming: 3 bases; junction bases outside the gene matches: 4. CDR3 protein: CASRAGIKNIQYF. In DNA, the CDR3 is TGTGCCAGCCGAGCGGGAATCAAAAACATTCAGTACTTC.

Comment on this clone: Other nucleotide sequences in the sample specify the same CDR3. The chain has TRBV18 and TRBJ2-7; 8 bases agree with TRBD1. Germline V gene data show CDR1 as KGHSH and CDR2 as LQKENI. V dropped 2 bases and J dropped 2; count of bases not matched to a gene: 2. This CDR3 contains 14 residues. In DNA, the CDR3 is TGTGCCAGCTCACCAGACAGGGGTACCTACGAGCAGTACTTC. Its protein product is CASSPDRGTYEQYF.

The gene calls are TRBV5-8 and TRBJ1-2, with a tentative D call TRBD1 (6 bases). This CDR3 comprises 13 residues. Trimming took 2 bases from V and 7 from J, leaving 12 bases between them. Germline loops: CDR1 SGHTS, CDR2 YDEGEE. CDR3 loop: CASSFTRGGGYTF. The CDR3 DNA reads as TGTGCCAGCAGCTTTACCAGGGGAGGTGGCTACACCTTC.

This clone was observed a few times. Written as DNA, the CDR3 is TGTGCCAGCAGTTTTCGGGCAGGGGACCTACTGAACACTGAAGCTTTCTTT. It translates to CASSFRAGDLLNTEAFF. The rearrangement uses TRBV28 and TRBJ1-1, with D perhaps matching TRBD1 (6 bases). Germline V gene data show CDR1 as MDHEN and CDR2 as SYDVKM. CDR3 length equals 17 residues. With 3 bases removed from V and 0 bases from J, the gap between germline ends came to 17 bases.

The chain joins TRBV7-2 to TRBJ2-1; TRBD2 might be the D (6 bases). V lost 2 bases, J lost 9 bases, and 11 bases lay in between. Germline loops: CDR1 SGHTA, CDR2 FQGNSA. There are 13 residues in the CDR3. The CDR3: CASSLFGGGEQFF. CDR3 bases: TGTGCCAGCAGCTTATTCGGGGGAGGTGAGCAGTTCTTC.

Worth noting for this clone: The same CDR3 is also encoded by other DNA sequences in this sample. The rearrangement joins TRBV6-5 to TRBJ1-1; TRBD1 matches at 7 bases. The germline V gene has CDR1 MNHEY and CDR2 SVGAGI. The CDR3 extends over 13 amino acids. The J segment lost 2 bases and the V segment lost 6 bases, leaving 3 bases of the junction unmatched. CDR3: CASRGTANTEAFF. CDR3 DNA sequence: TGTGCCAGCAGGGGGACAGCAAACACTGAAGCTTTCTTT.